This TCR beta chain was recovered during a study of shared clonotypes between healthy human individuals. The V and J ends lost 4 bases and 0 bases, in that order; junction bases with no gene match: 5. The CDR3 sequence is 16 residues long. The germline V gene has CDR1 SGHRS and CDR2 YFSETQ. Repertoires were generated with immunoSEQ multiplex PCR, while TCRdb's copy carries only in-frame clones and drops some. Among a few million clones, about 92% were seen once, and the ten largest hold around 0.4%. The source material was naive CD4+ T cells from PBMCs. Subset noted: CD45RA+ positively selected. The receptor was derived from a young man in good health. Some clones in this sample may be carry-over from other donors' samples. The rearrangement uses TRBV5-1 and TRBJ1-4, with 8 positions matching TRBD1. CDR3 sequence: CASSRDRLTTNEKLFF. In nucleotides, the CDR3 is TGCGCCAGCAGCCGGGACAGGCTAACAACTAATGAAAAACTGTTTTTT.